This T cell receptor beta chain was observed in a study of cytomegalovirus exposure and HLA in healthy donors. It was with 60 Vbeta and 13 Jbeta primers that the PCR ran. TCRdb keeps only in-frame clones here, not all; method: immunoSEQ multiplex PCR. The repertoire consists of 150,000 to 180,000 clones, with 70% to 80% occurring once and the leading ten covering 3% to 4%. The CDR3 runs to 18 residues. Germline V gives CDR1 MGHRA, CDR2 YSYEKL. V lost 0 bases and J 4 bases, leaving 19 bases between the germline ends. This receptor was taken from a woman in her 40s in good health and CMV-seronegative. The sample taken for sequencing was PBMCs. The rearrangement joins TRBV4-1 to TRBJ1-5, with D maybe TRBD1 (5 bases). CDR3 sequence: CASSQDGAGGERNQPQHF. The CDR3 DNA is TGCGCCAGCAGCCAAGATGGGGCTGGGGGGGAACGGAATCAGCCCCAGCATTTT.